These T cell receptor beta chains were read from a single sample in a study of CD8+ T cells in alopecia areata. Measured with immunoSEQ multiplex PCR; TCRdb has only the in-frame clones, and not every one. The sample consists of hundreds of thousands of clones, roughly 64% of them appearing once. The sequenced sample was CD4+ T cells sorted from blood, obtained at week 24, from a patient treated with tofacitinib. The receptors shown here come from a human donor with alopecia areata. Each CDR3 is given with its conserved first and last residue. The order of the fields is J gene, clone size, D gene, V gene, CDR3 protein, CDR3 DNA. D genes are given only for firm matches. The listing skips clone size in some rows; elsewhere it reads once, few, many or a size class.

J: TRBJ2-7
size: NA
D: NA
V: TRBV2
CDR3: CASEGRDQPYYEQYF
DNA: TGTGCCAGCGAAGGACGGGACCAACCCTACTACGAGCAGTACTTC

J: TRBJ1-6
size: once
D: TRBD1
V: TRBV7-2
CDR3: CASSSGQGNSPLHF
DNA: TGTGCCAGCAGCTCCGGACAGGGTAATTCACCCCTCCACTTT

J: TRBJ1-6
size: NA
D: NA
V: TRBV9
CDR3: CASSEAIGGNSPLHF
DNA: TGTGCCAGCAGCGAGGCGATAGGGGGGAATTCACCCCTCCACTTT

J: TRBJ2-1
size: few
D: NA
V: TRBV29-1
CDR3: CSVVGRFYNEQFF
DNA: TGCAGCGTTGTAGGCAGATTCTACAATGAGCAGTTCTTC

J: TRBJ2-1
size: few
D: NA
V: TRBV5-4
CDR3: CASSSGNQAYNEQFF
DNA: TGTGCCAGCAGCTCCGGGAACCAGGCCTACAATGAGCAGTTCTTC

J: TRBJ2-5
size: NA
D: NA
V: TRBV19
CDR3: CASSITGQETQYF
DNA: TGTGCCAGTAGTATAACGGGCCAAGAGACCCAGTACTTC

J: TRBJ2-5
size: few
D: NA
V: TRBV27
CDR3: CASRTTGKETQYF
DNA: TGTGCCAGCAGGACGACGGGAAAAGAGACCCAGTACTTC

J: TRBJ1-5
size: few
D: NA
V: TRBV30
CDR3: CAWSSTGPGDQPQHF
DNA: TGTGCCTGGAGTTCAACGGGCCCCGGGGATCAGCCCCAGCATTTT

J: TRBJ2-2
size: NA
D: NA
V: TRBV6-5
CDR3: CASRGGYTGELFF
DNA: TGTGCCAGCAGAGGAGGTTACACCGGGGAGCTGTTTTTT

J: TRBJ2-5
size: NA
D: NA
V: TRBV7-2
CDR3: CASSPQDQETQYF
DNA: TGTGCCAGCAGCCCGCAGGACCAAGAGACCCAGTACTTC

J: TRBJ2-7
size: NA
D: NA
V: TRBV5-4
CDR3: CASSTGGGSYEQYF
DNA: TGTGCCAGCAGCACAGGGGGGGGGTCCTACGAGCAGTACTTC

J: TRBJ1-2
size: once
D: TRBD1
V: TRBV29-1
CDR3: CSVTDRWDGYTF
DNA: TGCAGCGTGACGGACAGGTGGGATGGCTACACCTTC

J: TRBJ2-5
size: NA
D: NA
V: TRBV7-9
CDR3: CASSLDEGRETQYF
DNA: TGTGCCAGCAGCTTAGACGAAGGAAGGGAGACCCAGTACTTC

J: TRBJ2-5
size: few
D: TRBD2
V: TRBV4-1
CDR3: CASSPSGAGETQYF
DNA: TGCGCCAGCAGCCCTAGCGGAGCCGGCGAGACCCAGTACTTC

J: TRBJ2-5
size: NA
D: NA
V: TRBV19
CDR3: CASSRFSQETQYF
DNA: TGTGCCAGTAGTAGATTCAGCCAAGAGACCCAGTACTTC

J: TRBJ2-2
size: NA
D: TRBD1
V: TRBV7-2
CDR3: CASSFRGTGYTGELFF
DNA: TGTGCCAGCAGCTTCCGGGGGACAGGATACACCGGGGAGCTGTTTTTT

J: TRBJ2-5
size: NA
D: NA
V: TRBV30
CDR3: CAWSFDQETQYF
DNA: TGTGCCTGGAGTTTTGACCAAGAGACCCAGTACTTC

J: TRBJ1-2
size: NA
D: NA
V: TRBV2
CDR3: CASSDLGTYGYTF
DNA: TGTGCCAGCAGTGACTTGGGGACCTATGGCTACACCTTC

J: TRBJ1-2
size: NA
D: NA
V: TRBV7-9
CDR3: CASSLETPQGGYTF
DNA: TGTGCCAGCAGCTTAGAAACTCCTCAGGGCGGCTACACCTTC

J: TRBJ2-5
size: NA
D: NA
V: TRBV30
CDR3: CAWSANGETQYF
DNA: TGTGCCTGGAGTGCTAACGGAGAGACCCAGTACTTC